The entry below describes one T cell receptor beta chain. This record comes from a study of blood T cell repertoires in COVID-19. The CDR3 spans 16 residues. In the source study's methods: Quantification of nucleated cells was approximated via reference gene primer amplification. The table came from immunoSEQ multiplex PCR; TCRdb's copy has only in-frame clones and leaves some out. The D gene and trimming were derived from the DNA, and the V and J assignments and clone size from that table. The sample carries roughly 100,000 clones, roughly 89% recorded once. The TCR sequence derives from a woman older than 75 in a cohort sampled during active COVID-19. This sequence joins TRBV21-1 and TRBJ1-1. TRBV21-1 represents a pseudogene. The sample comprised peripheral blood. This chain's CDR3 is CASSKNDGVVNTEAFF. CDR3 sequence (DNA): TGTGCCAGCAGCAAAAACGACGGGGTAGTGAACACTGAAGCTTTCTTT.